The source of this T cell receptor beta chain is a study of technical replicates of blood from a few donors (dated by TCRdb to 2015 to 2018). From the cysteine through the phenylalanine, the CDR3 covers 10 amino acids. This entry keeps only the CDR3 DNA: 30 bases, framed from base 1. CDR1 and CDR2 are read off the germline V gene as SQVTM and ANQGSEA. V is cut by 7 bases and J by 7 bases, and the space between the germline ends is 10 bases. Library preparation was by the immunoSEQ multiplex PCR assay. TCRdb obtained this table from immuneACCESS and retained in-frame rearrangements with V and J assigned. These tables miss some clones; where compared with another copy, unresolved V genes account for less than half of the shortfall, and the remainder is unexplained. In this sample the table shows 75,000 to 95,000 clones, around 90% of which occur a single time. The ten largest clones take up roughly 0.27% of the sample.

About this clone itself: Its antigen is still unknown. Base qualities were left out, and no much larger clone turns up one base away.

The chain uses TRBV29-1 and TRBJ1-1, with no confidently assigned D gene. This TCR derives from a human donor in good health. The sample was T cells isolated from PBMCs. The DNA is as follows: TGCAGCGCAAAACAAAGTGAAGCTTTCTTT. This codes for CSAKQSEAFF.